Detailed here is one T cell receptor beta chain. Its target is unknown. Treatment given: roughly ten-day PBMC culture with coronavirus spike peptide pools or control peptides (ViraFEST assay). The data were taken from a study of vaccination and CD4 T cells after COVID-19. CDR3 length equals 13 residues. Germline CDR1 DFQATT, CDR2 SNEGSKA (reference sequence). With 3 bases removed from V and 7 bases from J, the gap between germline ends came to 12 bases. Scientists ran DNA taken from cultured CD4+ T cells through the Oncomine TCR Beta short-read assay for sequencing. TCRdb passed the PCR reads through MiXCR, listing each CDR3 protein once. The sample lists about 20,000 distinct CDR3 sequences, around 52% seen once, with around 9.5% in the top ten. Points from the study as a whole: Only post-vaccination samples contained a median approximately 84% of the reactive clones in convalescent patients.

The material sequenced was CD4+ T cells from blood, cultured in vitro. The V call is TRBV20-1, the J call TRBJ1-4; D perhaps matches TRBD1 (5 bases). The sequence came from a human donor who had recovered from COVID-19. The CDR3: CSARGQGGEKLFF. The CDR3 DNA follows: TGCAGTGCTAGGGGGCAAGGCGGTGAAAAACTGTTTTTT.